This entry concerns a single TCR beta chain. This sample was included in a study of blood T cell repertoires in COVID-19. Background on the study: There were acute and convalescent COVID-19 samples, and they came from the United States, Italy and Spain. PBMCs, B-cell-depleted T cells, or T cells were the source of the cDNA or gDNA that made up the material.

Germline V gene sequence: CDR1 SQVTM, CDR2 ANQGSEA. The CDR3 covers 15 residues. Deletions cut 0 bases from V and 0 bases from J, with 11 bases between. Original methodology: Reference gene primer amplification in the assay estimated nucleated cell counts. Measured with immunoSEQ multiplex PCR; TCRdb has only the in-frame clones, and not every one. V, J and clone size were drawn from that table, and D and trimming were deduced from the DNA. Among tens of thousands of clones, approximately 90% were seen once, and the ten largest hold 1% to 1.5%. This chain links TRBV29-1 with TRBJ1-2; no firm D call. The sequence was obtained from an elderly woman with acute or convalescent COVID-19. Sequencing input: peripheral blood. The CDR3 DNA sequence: TGCAGCGTTGAAGATTCGGGTTCTTCTAACTATGGCTACACCTTC. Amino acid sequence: CSVEDSGSSNYGYTF. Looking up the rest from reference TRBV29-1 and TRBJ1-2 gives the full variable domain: SAVISQKPSRDICQRGTSLTIQCQVDSQVTMMFWYRQQPGQSLTLIATANQGSEATYESGFVIDKFPISRPNLTFSTLTVSNMSPEDSSIYLCSVEDSGSSNYGYTFGSGTRLTVV.